This is a list of T cell receptor beta chains from one sample in a study of early T cells in non-severe SARS-CoV-2 infection. TCRdb called the 5' RACE reads again in MiXCR, with one record for every CDR3 protein. Among 70,000 to 75,000 distinct CDR3 sequences, around 12% were seen once, and the ten largest hold 4% to 5%. The sequenced sample consisted of whole blood. The receptors stem from an adult who was a healthcare worker with PCR-confirmed SARS-CoV-2 infection or an uninfected control (not recorded which). CDR3s include the opening cysteine and the closing phenylalanine or tryptophan. The D gene is left open where the match is weak. Not all rows give a size; the values are once, few, many and, for expanded clones, a class.

D	size	J	V	DNA	CDR3
NA	NA	TRBJ2-5	TRBV6-6	TGTGCCAGCAGTTACTCGATTTCGGGGGGCCGGGAGACCCAGTACTTC	CASSYSISGGRETQYF
TRBD2	many	TRBJ2-3	TRBV6-6	TGTGCCAGCAGTTACCCGACTAGCGGGGGACAAAGCACAGATACGCAGTATTTT	CASSYPTSGGQSTDTQYF
NA	few	TRBJ2-5	TRBV7-9	TGTGCCAGCAGCTCTCCGCTCTACCAAGAGACCCAGTACTTC	CASSSPLYQETQYF
NA	many	TRBJ1-4	TRBV29-1	TGCAGCGTCGAGACAGGCCTAAATGAAAAACTGTTTTTT	CSVETGLNEKLFF
TRBD2	many	TRBJ2-7	TRBV7-9	TGTGCCAGCAGCCCATCCCCAGGGACTAGATTTAGTCGGGAGACGGGGGAGCAGTACTTC	CASSPSPGTRFSRETGEQYF
NA	NA	TRBJ1-2	TRBV6-5	TGTGCCAGCAGTGCCCACTGGACGGCACCCCTTAACTATGGCTACACCTTC	CASSAHWTAPLNYGYTF
NA	few	TRBJ2-7	TRBV6-5	TGTGCCAGCAGTTCCGGATACAGGGACTCAAGGACCCTACGGCGTCTTTACGAGCAGTACTTC	CASSSGYRDSRTLRRLYEQYF
NA	few	TRBJ2-3	TRBV5-1	TGCGCCAGCAGCTTGCTAGGGAACACAGATACGCAGTATTTT	CASSLLGNTDTQYF
NA	NA	TRBJ2-7	TRBV6-5	TGTGCCAGCACCTCACGAGGACACGGCTTGTGGGAGCAGTACTTC	CASTSRGHGLWEQYF
NA	many	TRBJ2-3	TRBV7-2	TGTGCCAGCAGCTCTGGGCAAGGGGAGACTAGCACAGATACGCAGTATTTT	CASSSGQGETSTDTQYF
NA	NA	TRBJ1-2	TRBV29-1	TGCAGCGTTGAAGTCGTGGGAGAAACCCTTTATGGCTACACCTTC	CSVEVVGETLYGYTF
NA	NA	TRBJ2-6	TRBV7-9	TGTGCCAGGGGGTCCTCCTCTGGGGCCAACGTCCTGACTTTC	CARGSSSGANVLTF
NA	many	TRBJ1-5	TRBV2	TGTGCCAGCGCCAGGGGTCAGGCGGGCAATCAGCCCCAGCATTTT	CASARGQAGNQPQHF
NA	NA	TRBJ1-6	TRBV5-1	TGCGCCAGCAGCTTCGGAGAGGTCAATTCACCCCTCCACTTT	CASSFGEVNSPLHF
NA	many	TRBJ1-2	TRBV4-1	TGCGCCAGCAGCCAAGACAGGGGCTATGGCTACACCTTC	CASSQDRGYGYTF
NA	NA	TRBJ2-2	TRBV7-3	TGTGCCAGCAGCTTAATGGGGCTAGGAGAGCTGTTTTTT	CASSLMGLGELFF
NA	NA	TRBJ1-6	TRBV6-6	TGTGCCAGCAGTTACTCGATTCGCAGGGGCTCCTATAATTCACCCCTCCACTTT	CASSYSIRRGSYNSPLHF
TRBD1	NA	TRBJ2-7	TRBV19	TGTGCCAGTAGTATAGGGTCTCGACCAGGGGGATACTACGAGCAGTACTTC	CASSIGSRPGGYYEQYF
TRBD1	many	TRBJ2-6	TRBV5-6	TGTGCCAGCAGCTTACCCTCACGACAGGGCTCTGGGGCCAACGTCCTGACTTTC	CASSLPSRQGSGANVLTF
NA	few	TRBJ1-1	TRBV7-8	TGTGCCAGCGGCCGGGGAAGGACTGAAGCTTTCTTT	CASGRGRTEAFF
TRBD1	few	TRBJ2-4	TRBV3-1	TGTGCCAGCAGCCGGGACAGCAGGGGCATTCAGTACTTC	CASSRDSRGIQYF
TRBD2	many	TRBJ2-1	TRBV5-1	TGCGCCAGCAGCTTGGCCAGGGGGACTAGCTGGTCCAATGAGCAGTTCTTC	CASSLARGTSWSNEQFF
TRBD2	NA	TRBJ2-1	TRBV3-1	TGTGCCAGCAGCCAAGGATCGCCCGACAGCGGGAGGTACAATGAGCAGTTCTTC	CASSQGSPDSGRYNEQFF
NA	many	TRBJ2-5	TRBV7-2	TGTGCCAGCAGCTTTTCCAACATCCAAGAGACCCAGTACTTC	CASSFSNIQETQYF